The clone carrying this T cell receptor (beta chain) came up once. Its cognate antigen is unknown. The data stem from a study of T cells in Graves' hyperthyroidism and ophthalmopathy. Background on the study: Before any treatment, at initial diagnosis, peripheral blood was collected. Study results and limitations: Ophthalmopathy and stable hyperthyroidism were separated by a 13 V-J model.

Germline CDR1 is DFQATT and CDR2 is SNEGSKA (reference sequence). Trimming took 8 bases from V and 5 from J, leaving 16 bases between them. The CDR3 has 13 residues. It was RNA transcripts that yielded the amplified TCR beta CDR3 regions. HTBI primers were the set used in a first-round RT-PCR of the TCR CDR3. TCRdb independently ran MiXCR on the multiplex PCR reads; one entry per CDR3 protein. The sample records 500,000 to 650,000 distinct CDR3 sequences, about 14% being singletons. A NOSPECS grade of at least 4, a Clinical Activity Score of at least 3 and duration under 3 months were recorded in ophthalmopathy patients.

The specimen was blood. The V call is TRBV20-1, the J call TRBJ2-4; D is uncertain. This TCR derives from a woman aged 45-65 years with Graves' ophthalmopathy. CDR3 sequence reads: CSLFISGENIQYF. The CDR3 nucleotides read TGCAGTCTATTCATTAGTGGGGAAAACATTCAGTACTTC.